The sample holds a few counts of the clone carrying this T cell receptor beta chain. Its antigen is unidentified. The sample comes from a study of shared clonotypes between healthy human individuals. Whole-study findings and limits: Generation probability values for non-shared clonotypes were lower than those for clonotypes shared by all four donors.

Deep-level assay runs were performed. The assay was immunoSEQ multiplex PCR, and TCRdb's table has in-frame clones only and misses some. The profile shows around 750,000 clones, approximately 74% of them singletons. CDR3 length: 15 amino acids. V was trimmed by 4 bases and J by 4 bases, leaving 17 bases between them. Germline V gene data show CDR1 as MDHEN and CDR2 as SYDVKM. Source material: memory CD4+ T cells sorted from blood. The subset denotes: CD45RA-negative fraction. The sequence derives from a woman aged 25 to 39 in good health. The rearrangement links TRBV28 to TRBJ2-7, with D possibly TRBD2 on 6 matching bases. The CDR3 region has the DNA TGTGCCAGCAGTTCCCCCGGGACTCTTAATTACGAGCAGTACTTC. Its protein is CASSSPGTLNYEQYF.